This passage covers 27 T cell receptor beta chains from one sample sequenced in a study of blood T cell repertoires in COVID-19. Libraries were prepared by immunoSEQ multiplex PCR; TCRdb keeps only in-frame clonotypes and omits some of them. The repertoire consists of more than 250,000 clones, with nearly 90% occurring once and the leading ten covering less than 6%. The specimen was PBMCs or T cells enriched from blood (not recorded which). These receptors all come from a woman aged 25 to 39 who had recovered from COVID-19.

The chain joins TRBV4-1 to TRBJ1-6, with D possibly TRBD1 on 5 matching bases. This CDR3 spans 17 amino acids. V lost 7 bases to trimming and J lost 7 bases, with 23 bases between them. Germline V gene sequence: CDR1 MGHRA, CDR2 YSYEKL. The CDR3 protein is CASTSRQNVGWNSPLHF. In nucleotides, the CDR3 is TGCGCCAGCACCTCACGACAGAATGTAGGTTGGAATTCACCCCTCCACTTT.

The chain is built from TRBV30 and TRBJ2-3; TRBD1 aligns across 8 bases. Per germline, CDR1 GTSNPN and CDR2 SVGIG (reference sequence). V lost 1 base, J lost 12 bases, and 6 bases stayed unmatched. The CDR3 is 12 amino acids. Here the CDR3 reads CAWSAGTGPQYF. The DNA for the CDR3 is TGTGCCTGGAGTGCCGGGACAGGTCCCCAGTATTTT.

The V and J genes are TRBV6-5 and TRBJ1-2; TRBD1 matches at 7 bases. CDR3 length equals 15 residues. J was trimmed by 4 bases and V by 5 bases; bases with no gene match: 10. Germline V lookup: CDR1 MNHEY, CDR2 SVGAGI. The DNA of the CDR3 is TGTGCCAGCAGTCTAGACAGGGCCTGGGGCTATGGCTACACCTTC. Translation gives CASSLDRAWGYGYTF.

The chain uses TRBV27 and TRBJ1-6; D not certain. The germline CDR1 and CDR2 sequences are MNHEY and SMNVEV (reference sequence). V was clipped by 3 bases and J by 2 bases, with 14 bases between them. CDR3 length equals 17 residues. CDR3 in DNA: TGTGCCAGCAGTTTTACTAGGGTAGGGACCTATAATTCACCCCTCCACTTT. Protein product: CASSFTRVGTYNSPLHF.

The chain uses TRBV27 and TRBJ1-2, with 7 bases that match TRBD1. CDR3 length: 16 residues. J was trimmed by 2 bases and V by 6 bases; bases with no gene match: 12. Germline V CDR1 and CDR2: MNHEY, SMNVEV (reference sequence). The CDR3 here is CASSLRSDRRNYGYTF. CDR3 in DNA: TGTGCCAGCAGCTTAAGGTCGGACAGGCGGAACTATGGCTACACCTTC.

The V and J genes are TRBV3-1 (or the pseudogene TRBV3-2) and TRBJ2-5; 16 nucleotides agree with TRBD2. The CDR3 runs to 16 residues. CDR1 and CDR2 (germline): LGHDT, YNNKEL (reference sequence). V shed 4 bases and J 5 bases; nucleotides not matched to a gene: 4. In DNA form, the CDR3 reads TGTGCCAGCAGCCTGGGACTAGCGGGGGGGCGGGAGACCCAGTACTTC. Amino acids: CASSLGLAGGRETQYF.

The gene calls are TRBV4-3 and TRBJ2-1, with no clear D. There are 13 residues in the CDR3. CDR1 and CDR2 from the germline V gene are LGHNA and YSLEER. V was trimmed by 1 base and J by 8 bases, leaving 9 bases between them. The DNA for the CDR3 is TGCGCCAGCAGCCAAGGGAGATGGTATGAGCAGTTCTTC. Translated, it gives CASSQGRWYEQFF.

The CDR3 spells CASSLQGAETEAFF. CDR3 DNA sequence: TGTGCCAGCAGTTTGCAGGGGGCTGAGACTGAAGCTTTCTTT. V and J are TRBV6-5 and TRBJ1-1; TRBD1 agrees at 8 bases. V gave up 4 bases and J gave up 5 bases; unmatched junction bases: 6. The germline V gene has CDR1 MNHEY and CDR2 SVGAGI. The CDR3 runs to 14 residues.

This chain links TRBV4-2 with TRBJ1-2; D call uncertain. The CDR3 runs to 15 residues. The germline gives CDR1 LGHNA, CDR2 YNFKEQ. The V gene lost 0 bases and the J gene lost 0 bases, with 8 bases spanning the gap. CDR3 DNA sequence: TGTGCCAGCAGCCAAGATTTTGCAGCTAACTATGGCTACACCTTC. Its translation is CASSQDFAANYGYTF.

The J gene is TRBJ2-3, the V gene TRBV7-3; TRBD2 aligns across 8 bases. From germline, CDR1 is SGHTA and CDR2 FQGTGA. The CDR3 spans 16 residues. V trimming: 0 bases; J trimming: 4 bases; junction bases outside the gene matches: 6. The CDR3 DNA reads TGTGCCAGCAGCTTAACCCCGGGACTAGACCCAGATACGCAGTATTTT. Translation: CASSLTPGLDPDTQYF.

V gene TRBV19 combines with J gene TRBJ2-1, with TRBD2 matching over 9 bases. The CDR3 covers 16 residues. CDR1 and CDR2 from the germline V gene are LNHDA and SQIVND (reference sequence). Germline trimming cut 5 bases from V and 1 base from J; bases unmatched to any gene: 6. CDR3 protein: CASSLKRGASYNEQFF. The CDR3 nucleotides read TGTGCCAGTAGTCTCAAGCGGGGGGCGTCCTACAATGAGCAGTTCTTC. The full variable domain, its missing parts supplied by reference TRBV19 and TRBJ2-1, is DGGITQSPKYLFRKEGQNVTLSCEQNLNHDAMYWYRQDPGQGLRLIYYSQIVNDFQKGDIAEGYSVSREKKESFPLTVTSAQKNPTAFYLCASSLKRGASYNEQFFGPGTRLTVL.

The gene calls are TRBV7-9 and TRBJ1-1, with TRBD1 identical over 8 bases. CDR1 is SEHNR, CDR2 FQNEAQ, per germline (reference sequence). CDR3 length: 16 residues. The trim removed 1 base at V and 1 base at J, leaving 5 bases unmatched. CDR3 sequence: CASSLGQGAKNTEAFF. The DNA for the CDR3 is TGTGCCAGCAGCTTAGGGCAGGGGGCGAAGAACACTGAAGCTTTCTTT.

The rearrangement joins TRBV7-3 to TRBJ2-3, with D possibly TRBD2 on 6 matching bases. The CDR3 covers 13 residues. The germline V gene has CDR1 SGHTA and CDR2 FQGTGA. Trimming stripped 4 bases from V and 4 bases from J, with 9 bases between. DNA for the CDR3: TGTGCCAGCAGCTGGGTAGCGGCAGATACGCAGTATTTT. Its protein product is CASSWVAADTQYF.

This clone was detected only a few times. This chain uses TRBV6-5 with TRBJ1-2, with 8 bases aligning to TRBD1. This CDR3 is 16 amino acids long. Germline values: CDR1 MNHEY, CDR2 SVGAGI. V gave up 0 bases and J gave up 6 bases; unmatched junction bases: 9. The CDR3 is CASSYSLRGRVDGYTF. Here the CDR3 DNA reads TGTGCCAGCAGTTACTCACTCAGGGGGCGGGTCGATGGCTACACCTTC.

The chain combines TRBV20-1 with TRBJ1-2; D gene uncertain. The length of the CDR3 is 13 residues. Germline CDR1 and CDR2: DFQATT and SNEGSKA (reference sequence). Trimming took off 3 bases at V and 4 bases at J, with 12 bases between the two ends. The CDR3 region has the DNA TGCAGTGCTAGTCCCTCACAGAGCTATGGCTACACCTTC. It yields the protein CSASPSQSYGYTF.

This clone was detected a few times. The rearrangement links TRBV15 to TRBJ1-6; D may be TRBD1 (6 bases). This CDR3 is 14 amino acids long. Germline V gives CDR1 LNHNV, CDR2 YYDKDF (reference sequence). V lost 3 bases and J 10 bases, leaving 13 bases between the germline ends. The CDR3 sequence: CATSSPGHRSPLHF. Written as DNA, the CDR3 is TGTGCCACCAGCAGCCCGGGACACCGATCACCCCTCCACTTT.

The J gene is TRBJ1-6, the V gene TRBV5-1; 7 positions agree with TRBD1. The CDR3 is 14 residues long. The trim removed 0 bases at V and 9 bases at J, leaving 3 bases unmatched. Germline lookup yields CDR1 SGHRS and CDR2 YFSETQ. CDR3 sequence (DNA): TGCGCCAGCAGCTTGGAGCGGACAGGTTCACCCCTCCACTTT. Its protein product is CASSLERTGSPLHF.

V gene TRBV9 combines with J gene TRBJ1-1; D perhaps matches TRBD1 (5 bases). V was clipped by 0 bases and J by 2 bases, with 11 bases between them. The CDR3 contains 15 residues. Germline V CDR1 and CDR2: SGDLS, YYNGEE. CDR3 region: CASSVDQGGNTEAFF. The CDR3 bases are TGTGCCAGCAGCGTAGACCAGGGAGGAAACACTGAAGCTTTCTTT.

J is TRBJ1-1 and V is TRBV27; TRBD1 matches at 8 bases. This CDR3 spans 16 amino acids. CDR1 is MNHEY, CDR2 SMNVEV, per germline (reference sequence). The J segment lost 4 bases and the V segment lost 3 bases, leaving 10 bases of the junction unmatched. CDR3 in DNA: TGTGCCAGCAGTTTGTCAGGGGGCGTGGGAGGCACTGAAGCTTTCTTT. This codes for CASSLSGGVGGTEAFF.

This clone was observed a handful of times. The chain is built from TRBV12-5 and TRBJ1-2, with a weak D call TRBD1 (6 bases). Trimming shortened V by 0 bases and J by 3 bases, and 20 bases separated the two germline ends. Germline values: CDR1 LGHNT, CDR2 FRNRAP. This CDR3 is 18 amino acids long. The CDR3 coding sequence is TGTGCTAGTGGTTTGGTACGATTGGGCGGGGGGCGCGACTATGGCTACACCTTC. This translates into CASGLVRLGGGRDYGYTF.

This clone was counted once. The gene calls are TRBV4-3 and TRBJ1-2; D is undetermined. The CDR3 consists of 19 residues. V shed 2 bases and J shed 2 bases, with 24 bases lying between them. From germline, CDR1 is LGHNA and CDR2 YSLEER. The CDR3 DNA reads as TGCGCCAGCAGCCAAATCCTGGGAGACCACCGAGTTGTAAACTATGGCTACACCTTC. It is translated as CASSQILGDHRVVNYGYTF.

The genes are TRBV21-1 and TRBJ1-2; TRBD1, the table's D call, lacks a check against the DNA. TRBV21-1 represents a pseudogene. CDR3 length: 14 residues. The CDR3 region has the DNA TGTGCCAGCGTCGCTATCACAGGGCTCGGGGGCTACACCTTC. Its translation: CASVAITGLGGYTF.

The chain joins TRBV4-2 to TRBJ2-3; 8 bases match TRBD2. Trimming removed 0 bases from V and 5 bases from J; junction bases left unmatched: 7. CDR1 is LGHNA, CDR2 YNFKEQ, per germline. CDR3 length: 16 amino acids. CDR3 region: CASSQETGGSQDTQYF. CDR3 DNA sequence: TGTGCCAGCAGCCAAGAGACGGGGGGGTCTCAAGATACGCAGTATTTT.

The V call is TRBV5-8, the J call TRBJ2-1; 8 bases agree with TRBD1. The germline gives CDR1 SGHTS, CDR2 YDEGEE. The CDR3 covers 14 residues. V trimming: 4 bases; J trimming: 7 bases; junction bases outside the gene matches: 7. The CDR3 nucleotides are TGTGCCAGCAGCCGCAGGGGGCTAGGGAATGAGCAGTTCTTC. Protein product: CASSRRGLGNEQFF.

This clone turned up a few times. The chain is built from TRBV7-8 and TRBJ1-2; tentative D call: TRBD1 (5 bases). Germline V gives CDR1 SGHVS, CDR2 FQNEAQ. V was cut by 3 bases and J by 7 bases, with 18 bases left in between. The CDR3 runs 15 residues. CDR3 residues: CASSLARPGRAGYTF. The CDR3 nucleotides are TGTGCCAGCAGCTTGGCACGACCCGGCAGGGCTGGCTACACCTTC.

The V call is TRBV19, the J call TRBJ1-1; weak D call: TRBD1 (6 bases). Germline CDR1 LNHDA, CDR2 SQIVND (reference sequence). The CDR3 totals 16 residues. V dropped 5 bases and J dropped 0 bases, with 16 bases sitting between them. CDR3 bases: TGTGCCAGTAGTTCCCTGGACAGCCTAGTGAACACTGAAGCTTTCTTT. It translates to CASSSLDSLVNTEAFF.

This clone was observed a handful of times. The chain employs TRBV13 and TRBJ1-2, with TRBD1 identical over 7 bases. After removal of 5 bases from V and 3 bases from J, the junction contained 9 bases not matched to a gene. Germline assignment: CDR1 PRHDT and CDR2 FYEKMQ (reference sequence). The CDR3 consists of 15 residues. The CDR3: CASSIFDRDHYGYTF. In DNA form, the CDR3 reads TGTGCCAGCAGCATCTTCGACAGGGATCACTATGGCTACACCTTC.